The 25 T cell receptor beta chains reported below all come from one sample, sequenced in a study of blood T cell repertoires in COVID-19. The protocol was immunoSEQ multiplex PCR, while the TCRdb copy is restricted to in-frame clones and leaves out a portion. The repertoire holds fewer than 250,000 clones, with about 90% as singletons. Sequencing used PBMCs or T cells enriched from blood (not recorded which). The source of these receptors is a woman under 40 who had been exposed to COVID-19.

V and J are TRBV7-9 and TRBJ1-3; D is possibly TRBD1 (5 bases). V was trimmed by 4 bases and J by 0 bases, leaving 16 bases between them. The CDR3 runs 17 residues. Germline V lookup: CDR1 SEHNR, CDR2 FQNEAQ (reference sequence). The CDR3 region is CASSSIFFGGSGNTIYF. The CDR3 DNA follows: TGTGCCAGCAGCTCCATTTTTTTCGGGGGCTCTGGAAACACCATATATTTT.

The chain uses TRBV19 and TRBJ2-1; 8 bases align to TRBD2. The CDR3 extends over 17 amino acids. Trimming at V came to 4 bases and at J to 9 bases, leaving 17 bases not matched to a gene. Germline V gives CDR1 LNHDA, CDR2 SQIVND (reference sequence). DNA of the CDR3: TGTGCCAGTAGTAGGGGGTACTCGGGACTAGGGTTGGGTGAGCAGTTCTTC. Translating it yields CASSRGYSGLGLGEQFF.

The chain recombines TRBV30 with TRBJ1-1, with TRBD1 as a possible D gene (5 bases). The V gene lost 0 bases and the J gene lost 6 bases, with 11 bases spanning the gap. The CDR3 is 13 amino acids. The germline gives CDR1 GTSNPN, CDR2 SVGIG (reference sequence). CDR3 bases: TGTGCCTGGAGTGTGGGGCCCGGCGCTGAAGCTTTCTTT. It codes for CAWSVGPGAEAFF.

In this sample, this clone turned up once. J is TRBJ1-4 and V is TRBV29-1, with 7 bases fitting TRBD1. Trimming cost V 6 bases and J 15 bases; bases outside gene matches: 10. Germline V gene sequence: CDR1 SQVTM, CDR2 ANQGSEA. CDR3 length: 11 amino acids. This chain's CDR3 is CSVETGTLVFF. The CDR3 DNA reads TGCAGCGTCGAGACAGGGACTTTGGTGTTTTTT.

This clone appeared once. This rearrangement joins TRBV4-2 to TRBJ1-1, with D perhaps TRBD1 (6 bases). This CDR3 has 15 amino acids. Trimming removed 0 bases from V and 1 base from J, with 9 bases in between. CDR1 and CDR2 (germline): LGHNA, YNFKEQ. CDR3 DNA: TGTGCCAGCAGCCAAGAGGCAGGGGCGAACACTGAAGCTTTCTTT. Protein sequence: CASSQEAGANTEAFF.

This clone was picked up one time. This sequence joins TRBV9 and TRBJ2-1, with D possibly TRBD2 on 5 matching bases. Trimming stripped 0 bases from V and 3 bases from J, with 10 bases between. The CDR3 contains 15 residues. CDR1 and CDR2 from the germline V gene are SGDLS and YYNGEE. The CDR3 loop reads CASSVEGLDYNEQFF. The CDR3 DNA reads as TGTGCCAGCAGCGTAGAAGGACTTGACTACAATGAGCAGTTCTTC.

This clone occurred a few times. The gene calls are TRBV9 and TRBJ1-5, with D unclear. V gave up 7 bases and J gave up 0 bases, with 14 bases separating them. The germline V gene has CDR1 SGDLS and CDR2 YYNGEE. The CDR3 sequence is 15 residues long. CDR3 DNA: TGTGCCAGCGGCCAAAGAGAGGATAGCAATCAGCCCCAGCATTTT. Protein: CASGQREDSNQPQHF. Complete variable domain (other parts from reference TRBV9 and TRBJ1-5): DSGVTQTPKHLITATGQRVTLRCSPRSGDLSVYWYQQSLDQGLQFLIQYYNGEERAKGNILERFSAQQFPDLHSELNLSSLELGDSALYFCASGQREDSNQPQHFGDGTRLSIL.

CDR3 protein: CASSLVGGAYTGELFF. DNA of the CDR3: TGTGCCAGCAGCTTGGTAGGGGGCGCTTACACCGGGGAGCTGTTTTTT. The rearrangement joins TRBV5-4 to TRBJ2-2, with TRBD1 matching 7 bases. Germline V lookup: CDR1 SGHNT, CDR2 YYREEE (reference sequence). V was pared by 0 bases and J by 3 bases, with 5 bases of the junction left unmatched. This CDR3 contains 16 residues.

CDR3 protein: CASSYSKDSEAFF. The CDR3 region has the DNA TGTGCCAGCAGTTACTCGAAGGACAGTGAAGCTTTCTTT. The V gene is TRBV6-5, the J gene TRBJ1-1, with D maybe TRBD1 (6 bases). Trimming left V 0 bases short and J 7 bases short, with 9 bases between. The CDR3 loop spans 13 amino acids. The germline gives CDR1 MNHEY, CDR2 SVGAGI.

V usage is TRBV18 and J usage is TRBJ2-1; 7 nucleotides match TRBD2. Trimming cost V 2 bases and J 3 bases; bases outside gene matches: 7. Germline assignment: CDR1 KGHSH and CDR2 LQKENI. CDR3 length: 16 amino acids. The CDR3: CASSPTGGSGYNEQFF. The CDR3 DNA follows: TGTGCCAGCTCACCAACCGGCGGGAGCGGCTACAATGAGCAGTTCTTC.

The J gene is TRBJ1-2, the V gene TRBV5-4; D not resolved. The germline V gene has CDR1 SGHNT and CDR2 YYREEE (reference sequence). V was clipped by 6 bases and J by 2 bases, with 11 bases between them. The CDR3 spans 13 residues. CDR3 protein: CASNSGENYGYTF. As DNA, the CDR3 is TGTGCCAGCAATTCGGGAGAAAACTATGGCTACACCTTC.

This clone showed up just a few times. The J gene is TRBJ2-1, the V gene TRBV5-6; 15 nucleotides line up with TRBD2. The V segment lost 4 bases and the J segment 8 bases; nucleotides outside the gene matches: 4. CDR1 is SGHDT and CDR2 is YYEEEE in the germline V gene. The CDR3 has 15 residues. The CDR3 reads CASSLGLAGGDEQFF. In DNA form, the CDR3 reads TGTGCCAGCAGCCTAGGACTAGCGGGAGGGGATGAGCAGTTCTTC.

V usage is TRBV12-3 or TRBV12-4 and J usage is TRBJ1-1; D remains ambiguous. CDR3 size: 11 residues. The V end was cut by 7 bases, the J end by 1 base, with 4 bases between. The CDR3 DNA sequence: TGTGCCAGCACCCAGAACACTGAAGCTTTCTTT. Translated: CASTQNTEAFF.

The chain recombines TRBV5-1 with TRBJ2-1, with D possibly TRBD2 on 5 matching bases. The germline V gene has CDR1 SGHRS and CDR2 YFSETQ. The CDR3 is 13 residues long. Deletions cut 0 bases from V and 5 bases from J, with 6 bases between. CDR3: CASSLGRDNEQFF. CDR3 in DNA: TGCGCCAGCAGCTTGGGGCGGGACAATGAGCAGTTCTTC.

V and J are TRBV23-1 and TRBJ1-4, with 8 nucleotides matching TRBD1. TRBV23-1 is sorted into the ORF group, with uncertain function. The CDR3 is 17 amino acids. The junction had 5 bases not matched to a gene; V was cut back by 0 bases and J by 2 bases. CDR3 sequence: CASSQSGDRSTNEKLFF. CDR3 in DNA: TGCGCCAGCAGTCAATCGGGGGACAGGTCTACTAATGAAAAACTGTTTTTT.

J is TRBJ2-7 and V is TRBV28; no reliable D call. This CDR3 is 13 amino acids long. The V gene's germline CDR1 is MDHEN and CDR2 SYDVKM. Trimming removed 3 bases from V and 2 bases from J, with 8 bases in between. In DNA, the CDR3 is TGTGCCAGCAGTTTGTACAGAGCCTACGAGCAGTACTTC. It codes for CASSLYRAYEQYF.

This clone was detected only a few times. The rearrangement links TRBV5-6 to TRBJ1-2; 8 bases are a match to TRBD1. This CDR3 spans 15 amino acids. V shed 3 bases and J 5 bases; nucleotides not matched to a gene: 9. Per germline, CDR1 SGHDT and CDR2 YYEEEE. The CDR3 DNA is TGTGCCAGCAGCTCTCCGGACAGGGTGGAATATGGCTACACCTTC. Translating gives CASSSPDRVEYGYTF. The full variable domain, in which reference TRBV5-6 and TRBJ1-2 provide the parts outside the CDR3, is DAGVTQSPTHLIKTRGQQVTLRCSPKSGHDTVSWYQQALGQGPQFIFQYYEEEERQRGNFPDRFSGHQFPNYSSELNVNALLLGDSALYLCASSSPDRVEYGYTFGSGTRLTVV.

CDR3: CASSYSTSGDWGGYTF. In nucleotides, the CDR3 is TGTGCCAGCAGTTACTCAACCTCAGGGGATTGGGGTGGCTACACCTTC. The chain joins TRBV6-5 to TRBJ1-2, with D tentatively TRBD1 (6 bases). The V gene lost 0 bases and the J gene lost 7 bases, with 18 bases spanning the gap. This CDR3 region has 16 residues. Germline V gene lookup returns CDR1 MNHEY and CDR2 SVGAGI.

This clone was seen a few times. The chain carries TRBV5-1 and TRBJ1-1; 11 bases are shared with TRBD1. The J segment lost 5 bases and the V segment lost 3 bases, leaving 12 bases of the junction unmatched. Germline V gives CDR1 SGHRS, CDR2 YFSETQ. The CDR3 sequence is 17 residues long. CDR3 nucleotide sequence: TGCGCCAGCAGCTGGACCGGGACAGGGGGATCTTTAACTGAAGCTTTCTTT. It encodes CASSWTGTGGSLTEAFF. Looking up the rest from reference TRBV5-1 and TRBJ1-1 gives the full variable domain: KAGVTQTPRYLIKTRGQQVTLSCSPISGHRSVSWYQQTPGQGLQFLFEYFSETQRNKGNFPGRFSGRQFSNSRSEMNVSTLELGDSALYLCASSWTGTGGSLTEAFFGQGTRLTVV.

In DNA, the CDR3 is TGTGCCACCAGACTAGCGGGAGCCCTGGGAGAGCAGTACTTC. Protein: CATRLAGALGEQYF. The chain links TRBV15 to TRBJ2-7; 11 bases match TRBD2. Germline CDR1 reads LNHNV; CDR2 reads YYDKDF (reference sequence). Unmatched junction bases numbered 8, after V lost 6 bases and J lost 7 bases. The CDR3 has 14 amino acids. The variable domain in full, completed from reference TRBV15 and TRBJ2-7, reads DAMVIQNPRYQVTQFGKPVTLSCSQTLNHNVMYWYQQKSSQAPKLLFHYYDKDFNNEADTPDNFQSRRPNTSFCFLDIRSPGLGDTAMYLCATRLAGALGEQYFGPGTRLTVT.

This rearrangement joins TRBV19 to TRBJ2-7, with TRBD2 as a possible D gene (6 bases). Germline CDR1 and CDR2: LNHDA and SQIVND (reference sequence). The CDR3 totals 12 residues. Trimming pared 3 bases from V and 6 bases from J, leaving 9 bases between. The CDR3 loop reads CASSILRGEQYF. In DNA, the CDR3 is TGTGCCAGTAGTATCTTGCGGGGCGAGCAGTACTTC.

There are a few counts of this clone. The genes are TRBV3-1 (or the pseudogene TRBV3-2) and TRBJ1-6, with D possibly matching TRBD1 (6 bases). V was trimmed by 3 bases and J by 0 bases, leaving 21 bases between them. Germline values: CDR1 LGHDT, CDR2 YNNKEL (reference sequence). There are 20 residues in the CDR3. The CDR3: CASSHGAHRGGSSYNSPLHF. Written as DNA, the CDR3 is TGTGCCAGCAGCCACGGAGCCCATAGAGGGGGTAGCTCCTATAATTCACCCCTCCACTTT.

The rearrangement links TRBV6-5 to TRBJ1-5; a weak D match, TRBD1 (6 bases). Germline V gene sequence: CDR1 MNHEY, CDR2 SVGAGI. V was clipped by 5 bases and J by 1 base, with 12 bases between them. This CDR3 comprises 15 residues. The CDR3 DNA reads TGTGCCAGCAGTACCCGCAGGGGAAGCAATCAGCCCCAGCATTTT. This encodes CASSTRRGSNQPQHF.

CDR3 nucleotides: TGTGCCAGCAGCGTTGGACTAGCGGAGCGCACAGATACGCAGTATTTT. This codes for CASSVGLAERTDTQYF. This chain joins TRBV9 and TRBJ2-3; 10 bases are a match to TRBD2. The germline CDR1 and CDR2 sequences are SGDLS and YYNGEE. This CDR3 region has 16 residues. J was trimmed by 1 base and V by 2 bases; bases with no gene match: 4.

This chain uses TRBV7-2 with TRBJ1-3; D might be TRBD1 (5 bases). Per germline, CDR1 SGHTA and CDR2 FQGNSA. The V and J ends lost 0 bases and 2 bases respectively, with 8 bases between them. This CDR3 has 15 residues. The DNA for the CDR3 is TGTGCCAGCAGCTTAGCGACGGGGGCTGGAAACACCATATATTTT. This translates into CASSLATGAGNTIYF.